The clone carrying this T cell receptor beta chain was observed a few times. Antigen unknown. These data are taken from a study of blood T cells in healthy people across ages. General study findings and limits: Naive CD4+ cells and diversity were both higher in long-lived donors than in aged donors. Nothing was known about donor CMV status, and this possibly confounded expanded clonotype changes. Diversity estimates from one million T cells were considered underestimates.

Roughly 9.5 milliliters of peripheral blood were drawn from each donor into EDTA-treated tubes. Alongside a J-beta primer mix, a sample-barcoded 5' primer served in a second PCR lasting about 7 to 12 cycles. TCRdb re-called the 5' RACE reads through MiXCR, storing one row per CDR3 protein. The sample shows more than 650,000 distinct CDR3 sequences, about 24% of them seen only once. The V gene end was trimmed by 5 bases and the J gene end by 6 bases; junction bases not matched to a gene: 7. The CDR3 length is 14 residues. The TCR originated in a man aged 65-85 years in good health. This rearrangement joins TRBV12-3 or TRBV12-4 to TRBJ2-5, with 9 nucleotides matching TRBD1. Specimen: blood. CDR3 bases: TGTGCCAGCAGTCGGGACAGGGTGAGGCAGACCCAGTACTTC. Translated: CASSRDRVRQTQYF.